This is a list of T cell receptor beta chains from one sample in a study of blood T cell repertoires in COVID-19. The repertoire was sequenced with immunoSEQ multiplex PCR; TCRdb's copy has only in-frame clones and lacks some. The table shows 250,000 to 300,000 clones, with less than 90% occurring only once. The specimen was peripheral blood. The receptors here all came from a woman in her twenties or thirties with COVID-19, enrolled during active disease. The CDR3 runs from the conserved cysteine through the conserved F or W. The order of the fields is clone size, V gene, D gene, J gene, CDR3 DNA, CDR3 protein. A D gene is named only where the DNA matches it firmly. Size values are once, few and many counts, or a class for expanded clones, and some rows have none.

NA,TRBV3-1/TRBV3-2,NA,TRBJ1-4,TGTGCCAGCAGCCAAGAAGAGTCTGAAAAACTGTTTTTT,CASSQEESEKLFF
once,TRBV6-1,NA,TRBJ2-1,TGTGCCAGCAGTGAATTTGATGAGCCGGTCCCATATGAGCAGTTCTTC,CASSEFDEPVPYEQFF
NA,TRBV3-1/TRBV3-2,TRBD1,TRBJ1-1,TGTGCCAGCAACAACCGGGACAGGTTGAACACTGAAGCTTTCTTT,CASNNRDRLNTEAFF
NA,TRBV13,TRBD1,TRBJ1-1,TGTGCCAGCAGCGCTAAGGACAGGGGGATCACTGAAGCTTTCTTT,CASSAKDRGITEAFF
NA,TRBV19,NA,TRBJ1-2,TGTGCCAGTAGACCTCTATATACAGAGGGCTATGGCTACACCTTC,CASRPLYTEGYGYTF
once,TRBV3-1/TRBV3-2,NA,TRBJ1-6,TGTGCCAGCAGCCAAGGGTGGGGAGGAGATTCACCCCTCCACTTT,CASSQGWGGDSPLHF
NA,TRBV5-5,TRBD1,TRBJ1-4,TGTGCCAGCAGCTCCATTCAGGGGGCGTATGAAAAACTGTTTTTT,CASSSIQGAYEKLFF
NA,TRBV28,TRBD1,TRBJ2-7,TGTGCCAGCAGTTTATATGGGACAGCCTATTCCTACGAGCAGTACTTC,CASSLYGTAYSYEQYF
NA,TRBV14,NA,TRBJ1-1,TGTGCCAGCAGCCAAGGGGGGGGAAGAACTGAAGCTTTCTTT,CASSQGGGRTEAFF
few,TRBV18,NA,TRBJ2-7,TGTGCCAGCTCACCTCCCGCAGCGGGCCTATTCGGGGAGCAGTACTTC,CASSPPAAGLFGEQYF
NA,TRBV6-5,TRBD2,TRBJ2-7,TGTGCCAGCCAAGGGTCGGCGGGGGGGTATGACGAGCAGTACTTC,CASQGSAGGYDEQYF
NA,TRBV4-2,TRBD2,TRBJ2-7,TGTGCCAGCAGTCAGAACTCCGGGACTAGCGGCTACGAGCAGTACTTC,CASSQNSGTSGYEQYF
NA,TRBV27,NA,TRBJ2-1,TGTGCCAGCAGTTTAGGAGGGGTGGCAGGTGAGCAGTTCTTC,CASSLGGVAGEQFF
NA,TRBV30,TRBD1,TRBJ1-1,TGTGCCTGGGGGACAGCCCCTGAAGCTTTCTTT,CAWGTAPEAFF
NA,TRBV6-5,TRBD1,TRBJ1-6,TGTGCCAGTGAATTAACCGGGACAGGGGGACGGGCCCTCCACTTT,CASELTGTGGRALHF
NA,TRBV28,NA,TRBJ1-3,TGTGCCAGCAGTTTTCCCCTACTGACGGGAAGCTCTGGAAACACCATATATTTT,CASSFPLLTGSSGNTIYF
NA,TRBV18,NA,TRBJ1-3,TGTGCCAGCTCACCACCGGTTAACAGAAACACCATATATTTT,CASSPPVNRNTIYF
NA,TRBV7-8,NA,TRBJ2-7,TGTGCCAGCAGCTCCACCTACGAGCAGTACTTC,CASSSTYEQYF
few,TRBV29-1,TRBD1,TRBJ1-1,TGCAGCGCTAACAGGGGATTCGTCGAAGCTTTCTTT,CSANRGFVEAFF
NA,TRBV28,NA,TRBJ1-2,TGTGCCAGCAGTTTAGCCAGGGTGGATCTTAACTATGGCTACACCTTC,CASSLARVDLNYGYTF
NA,TRBV6-6,TRBD1,TRBJ1-2,TGTGCCAGCAGTTATACAGGGGGCCTGAGAAGGTATGGCTACACCTTC,CASSYTGGLRRYGYTF
NA,TRBV5-1,NA,TRBJ2-7,TGCGCCAGCAGCAGATTCCTGAGGGAGGGGGGCGAGCAGTACTTC,CASSRFLREGGEQYF
NA,TRBV2,TRBD2,TRBJ2-7,TGTGCCAGCAGTGAGCGGGGGGGTATGGGTGAGCAGTACTTC,CASSERGGMGEQYF
once,TRBV4-1,NA,TRBJ2-3,TGCGCCAGCAGCCAAGGACTTAGTCGGGATACGCAGTATTTT,CASSQGLSRDTQYF
NA,TRBV28,NA,TRBJ1-5,TGTGCCAGCAGTTCACCGACAGGTGGGAGCAATCAGCCCCAGCATTTT,CASSSPTGGSNQPQHF
NA,TRBV5-1,NA,TRBJ1-4,TGCGCCAGCAGCTTTGGGGGGGCGGAGGAAAAACTGTTTTTT,CASSFGGAEEKLFF
NA,TRBV29-1,TRBD1,TRBJ1-2,TGCAGCGTGGGACAGACTTATGAGTATGGCTACACCTTC,CSVGQTYEYGYTF
NA,TRBV2,NA,TRBJ2-7,TGTGCCAGCAGACAGACCCCAGTACAGAGCTCCTACGAGCAGTACTTC,CASRQTPVQSSYEQYF
NA,TRBV12-3/TRBV12-4,NA,TRBJ1-2,TGTGCCACCATGAGGGGGAATGTATATGGCTACACCTTC,CATMRGNVYGYTF
NA,TRBV7-4,TRBD2,TRBJ2-1,TGTGCCAGCAGCTCGACTAGCGGGGGGTCCTCCTACAATGAGCAGTTCTTC,CASSSTSGGSSYNEQFF
NA,TRBV18,TRBD1,TRBJ1-2,TGTGCCAGCTCACCGGGGACAGACCCAGCTAACTATGGCTACACCTTC,CASSPGTDPANYGYTF
NA,TRBV11-3,NA,TRBJ2-1,TGTGCCAGCAGCCAGACACCGGATTACTACAATGAGCAGTTCTTC,CASSQTPDYYNEQFF
once,TRBV5-1,NA,TRBJ2-5,TGCGCCAGCAGCTTTGGACAATTAACGTACCAAGAGACCCAGTACTTC,CASSFGQLTYQETQYF
NA,TRBV11-2,NA,TRBJ1-2,TGTGCCAGCAGCTTAGATAGGGTCGGAGGGCAAAGCGGCTACACCTTC,CASSLDRVGGQSGYTF
few,TRBV7-8,NA,TRBJ2-7,TGTGCCAGCAGCTTAGTCAGCACGAGGAGCTCCTACGAGCAGTACTTC,CASSLVSTRSSYEQYF
NA,TRBV7-7,TRBD2,TRBJ2-1,TGTGCCAGCAGCCCCCAGACTAGCGGGGGGGCCGGTGAGCAGTTCTTC,CASSPQTSGGAGEQFF
NA,TRBV9,NA,TRBJ2-1,TGTGCCAGCAGCCCACAGGGTACCTCCTACAATGAGCAGTTCTTC,CASSPQGTSYNEQFF
NA,TRBV16,NA,TRBJ1-2,TGTGCCAGCAGCCAATCTACGGGTTATGGCTACACCTTC,CASSQSTGYGYTF
NA,TRBV30,NA,TRBJ1-5,TGTGCCTGGAGTCCCCAGGGAAATCAGCCCCAGCATTTT,CAWSPQGNQPQHF
NA,TRBV6-5,NA,TRBJ1-2,TGTGCCAGCAGTTATAAGTTGAGGAACTATGGCTACACCTTC,CASSYKLRNYGYTF
NA,TRBV6-5,TRBD1,TRBJ2-2,TGTGCCAGCAGTTACTCGACAGGGGTGATCGGGGAGCTGTTTTTT,CASSYSTGVIGELFF
NA,TRBV30,NA,TRBJ2-3,TGTGCCTGGAGTAACACTAGACCCCGTACAGATACGCAGTATTTT,CAWSNTRPRTDTQYF
NA,TRBV18,TRBD2,TRBJ2-5,TGTGCCACCCTCCTGGGCGGGGGATTAGAAGAGACCCAGTACTTC,CATLLGGGLEETQYF
NA,TRBV6-5,TRBD1,TRBJ1-2,TGTGCCAGCAGGCCCACAGGGGGAGGGCACACCTTC,CASRPTGGGHTF
NA,TRBV7-9,TRBD1,TRBJ1-2,TGTGCCAGCAGCTCCGGGACAGTTGGCTACACCTTC,CASSSGTVGYTF
NA,TRBV3-1/TRBV3-2,TRBD2,TRBJ2-5,TGTGCCAGCAGCCATGGGAGGACTAGCGGCTACGCGGAGACCCAGTACTTC,CASSHGRTSGYAETQYF
NA,TRBV5-6,NA,TRBJ1-2,TGTGCCAGCAGCTTGCCAGCTAACTATGGCTACACCTTC,CASSLPANYGYTF